This passage covers 23 T cell receptor beta chains from one sample sequenced in a study of blood T cell repertoires in COVID-19. Method: immunoSEQ multiplex PCR; TCRdb's copy keeps in-frame clones and lacks some. The table records 390,000 or so clones, around 86% of them present only once. Sequencing was done on a sample of peripheral blood. These receptors originate from a woman between 25 and 40 years old with active or convalescent COVID-19.

This chain uses TRBV7-9 with TRBJ1-2; 10 bases fit TRBD1. Germline CDR1 and CDR2: SEHNR and FQNEAQ (reference sequence). The V segment lost 1 base and the J segment 4 bases; nucleotides outside the gene matches: 9. The CDR3 runs to 17 residues. CDR3 DNA sequence: TGTGCCAGCAGCTTAGATCCCGGACAGGGGGACCTCTATGGCTACACCTTC. It specifies CASSLDPGQGDLYGYTF.

The chain couples TRBV6-5 to TRBJ2-3; a possible D gene is TRBD2 (5 bases). The CDR3 is 14 amino acids. Germline values: CDR1 MNHEY, CDR2 SVGAGI. Between the trimmed V and J ends, which lost 7 bases and 2 bases, there was a span of 13 bases. The chain's CDR3 is CASKIRGDTDTQYF. For the CDR3, the DNA is TGTGCCAGCAAGATACGGGGTGACACAGATACGCAGTATTTT.

This chain links TRBV6-5 with TRBJ1-2; no reliable D call. V was trimmed by 2 bases and J by 14 bases, leaving 12 bases between them. The CDR3 spans 11 residues. From germline, CDR1 is MNHEY and CDR2 SVGAGI. The CDR3 coding sequence is TGTGCCAGCAGTTACGAGGGAAAGAGGACCTTC. As protein: CASSYEGKRTF.

The V and J genes are TRBV6-6 and TRBJ1-5; TRBD1 might be the D (5 bases). Germline V gene lookup returns CDR1 MNHNY and CDR2 SVGAGI (reference sequence). Trimming left V 5 bases short and J 0 bases short, with 11 bases between. The CDR3 sequence is 15 residues long. Written as DNA, the CDR3 is TGTGCCAGCAGTCGGTGGACATCTAGCAATCAGCCCCAGCATTTT. Translating gives CASSRWTSSNQPQHF.

This chain connects TRBV4-2 to TRBJ2-3; TRBD2 agrees at 8 bases. V was clipped by 0 bases and J by 6 bases; unmatched bases: 11. This CDR3 contains 17 residues. CDR1 and CDR2 from the germline V gene are LGHNA and YNFKEQ. DNA of the CDR3: TGTGCCAGCAGCCAAGATCCGGCGGGAGGAGTAGAGGATACGCAGTATTTT. Translating gives CASSQDPAGGVEDTQYF.

V is TRBV2 and J is TRBJ1-1, with 10 nucleotides matching TRBD1. Germline trimming cut 4 bases from V and 4 bases from J; bases unmatched to any gene: 3. Germline V lookup: CDR1 SNHLY, CDR2 FYNNEI. The CDR3 has 14 amino acids. The CDR3 spells CASSGQGAGTEAFF. CDR3 DNA: TGTGCCAGCAGTGGACAGGGGGCGGGCACTGAAGCTTTCTTT.

The chain is built from TRBV19 and TRBJ2-3, with no clear D. The CDR3 is 13 amino acids. The ends were cut back, 7 bases at V and 4 bases at J, with 12 bases in the middle. The V gene's germline CDR1 is LNHDA and CDR2 SQIVND (reference sequence). CDR3 in DNA: TGTGCCAGTAAGCTAGGTTCCGCAGATACGCAGTATTTT. Translation gives CASKLGSADTQYF.

V gene TRBV6-1 combines with J gene TRBJ1-1, with TRBD1 matching over 11 bases. With V trimmed by 1 base and J by 8 bases, 6 bases remained unmatched. The CDR3 has 15 residues. Germline CDR1 and CDR2: MNHNS and SASEGT. CDR3 nucleotides: TGTGCCAGCAGTGAAGGGACAGGGGGCGCGGGAGAAGCTTTCTTT. Protein: CASSEGTGGAGEAFF.

This clone was detected only once. The chain has TRBV7-8 and TRBJ1-5; D unresolved. Trimming pared 3 bases from V and 6 bases from J, leaving 9 bases between. CDR3 length equals 13 residues. Germline CDR1 SGHVS, CDR2 FQNEAQ. The CDR3 loop is CASSLGGFQPQHF. CDR3 in DNA: TGTGCCAGCAGCTTGGGAGGGTTTCAGCCCCAGCATTTT.

The chain employs TRBV18 and TRBJ1-1; possibly TRBD1 for D (6 bases). This CDR3 region has 17 residues. The ends were cut back, 2 bases at V and 4 bases at J, with 20 bases in the middle. Germline V gives CDR1 KGHSH, CDR2 LQKENI. CDR3 DNA: TGTGCCAGCTCACCAACACAGGGTCAGGTATCGGGCACTGAAGCTTTCTTT. This sequence encodes CASSPTQGQVSGTEAFF.

This clone was detected only a few times. The chain couples TRBV28 to TRBJ2-7, with TRBD1 as a possible D gene (6 bases). This CDR3 has 14 residues. Germline V gene data show CDR1 as MDHEN and CDR2 as SYDVKM. V lost 2 bases and J 4 bases, leaving 12 bases between the germline ends. CDR3 DNA: TGTGCCAGCAGTTTAGTGGGGGCTGTGTACGAGCAGTACTTC. Amino acid sequence: CASSLVGAVYEQYF.

The chain is built from TRBV6-5 and TRBJ1-1; a possible D gene is TRBD1 (6 bases). This CDR3 spans 15 amino acids. Deletions cut 5 bases from V and 1 base from J, with 14 bases between. CDR1 and CDR2 (germline): MNHEY, SVGAGI. CDR3 amino acids: CASSRDKIKNTEAFF. The CDR3, as DNA: TGTGCCAGCAGTCGGGACAAGATAAAGAACACTGAAGCTTTCTTT.

V is TRBV7-9 and J is TRBJ2-3, with 9 bases matching TRBD2. V lost 4 bases, J lost 2 bases, and 7 bases stayed unmatched. CDR1 SEHNR and CDR2 FQNEAQ come from the germline V gene (reference sequence). The CDR3 consists of 16 residues. The CDR3 nucleotides are TGTGCCAGCAGCTCGGAAGTAGCGGGGGACACAGATACGCAGTATTTT. Protein sequence: CASSSEVAGDTDTQYF. Filled out from reference TRBV7-9 and TRBJ2-3, the complete variable domain reads DTGVSQNPRHKITKRGQNVTFRCDPISEHNRLYWYRQTLGQGPEFLTYFQNEAQLEKSRLLSDRFSAERPKGSFSTLEIQRTEQGDSAMYLCASSSEVAGDTDTQYFGPGTRLTVL.

V is TRBV3-1 (or the pseudogene TRBV3-2) and J is TRBJ1-5, with unresolved D. The germline V and J ends were trimmed by 0 bases and 3 bases, with 9 bases remaining between them. The CDR3 is 15 amino acids. CDR1 and CDR2 from the germline V gene are LGHDT and YNNKEL (reference sequence). This chain's CDR3 is CASSQEGGFNQPQHF. The CDR3, as DNA: TGTGCCAGCAGCCAAGAAGGAGGGTTCAATCAGCCCCAGCATTTT.

The CDR3, as DNA: TGTGCCAGCAGTCTAAGGACAGGGAGCAATCAGCCCCAGCATTTT. Protein product: CASSLRTGSNQPQHF. V is TRBV6-6 and J is TRBJ1-5; 8 nucleotides agree with TRBD1. V trimming: 5 bases; J trimming: 1 base; junction bases outside the gene matches: 4. The CDR3 extends over 15 amino acids. The germline V gene has CDR1 MNHNY and CDR2 SVGAGI (reference sequence).

This sequence joins TRBV9 and TRBJ1-5, with TRBD1 matching over 9 bases. CDR3 size: 16 residues. The junction had 5 bases not matched to a gene; V was cut back by 0 bases and J by 4 bases. Germline loops: CDR1 SGDLS, CDR2 YYNGEE. The DNA for the CDR3 is TGTGCCAGCAGCGTAGGGACAGGGGAAGGGAATCAGCCCCAGCATTTT. Its protein is CASSVGTGEGNQPQHF.

The J gene is TRBJ1-2, the V gene TRBV19, with TRBD1 matching over 8 bases. Germline V lookup: CDR1 LNHDA, CDR2 SQIVND (reference sequence). V lost 10 bases, J lost 6 bases, and 7 bases stayed unmatched. This CDR3 comprises 12 residues. The CDR3 is CAIQTGVNGYTF. The CDR3 DNA sequence: TGTGCCATCCAGACAGGGGTTAATGGCTACACCTTC.

This rearrangement joins TRBV25-1 to TRBJ2-7, with a weak D call TRBD2 (7 bases). Germline CDR1 is MGHDK and CDR2 is SYGVNS. CDR3 length: 15 residues. Between the trimmed V and J ends, which lost 3 bases and 3 bases, there was a span of 15 bases. The CDR3 coding sequence is TGTGCCAGCAGTGATCAGGGGAGGGGAGGCTACGAGCAGTACTTC. Translating gives CASSDQGRGGYEQYF.

CDR3 sequence: CASSVRSVETQYF. CDR3 nucleotide sequence: TGTGCCAGCAGCGTTCGCAGCGTCGAGACCCAGTACTTC. The chain joins TRBV9 to TRBJ2-5; D gene unclear. This CDR3 contains 13 residues. Trimming shortened V by 2 bases and J by 5 bases, and 10 bases separated the two germline ends. Germline V lookup: CDR1 SGDLS, CDR2 YYNGEE.

The genes are TRBV11-2 and TRBJ2-5; the D is unclear. V was clipped by 7 bases and J by 6 bases, with 15 bases between them. This CDR3 has 13 amino acids. Looked up from germline, CDR1 is SGHAT and CDR2 is FQNNGV. Written as DNA, the CDR3 is TGTGCCAGCACCGCGGCAGATGTAAAGACCCAGTACTTC. It translates to CASTAADVKTQYF.

The rearrangement links TRBV10-3 to TRBJ1-2; weak D call: TRBD1 (5 bases). CDR1 and CDR2 from the germline V gene are ENHRY and SYGVKD. CDR3 length equals 14 residues. V gave up 0 bases and J gave up 8 bases, with 13 bases separating them. The CDR3 sequence is CAISESTGVGGYTF. The CDR3 DNA reads TGTGCCATCAGTGAGTCTACGGGGGTAGGCGGCTACACCTTC.

This sequence joins TRBV19 and TRBJ1-2, with 9 nucleotides matching TRBD1. V shed 5 bases and J 5 bases; nucleotides not matched to a gene: 12. This CDR3 spans 16 amino acids. Germline V lookup: CDR1 LNHDA, CDR2 SQIVND (reference sequence). The CDR3 nucleotides read TGTGCCAGTAGTTCGCTAAGGACAGGGGCCTCATATGGCTACACCTTC. It codes for CASSSLRTGASYGYTF.

This rearrangement joins TRBV10-2 to TRBJ2-3; 8 positions agree with TRBD2. The germline gives CDR1 WSHSY, CDR2 SAAADI. V lost 7 bases and J lost 2; bases outside the gene matches: 5. This CDR3 region has 14 residues. The CDR3 DNA sequence: TGCGCCAGCACCGAGCGGGGGATCACAGATACGCAGTATTTT. This translates into CASTERGITDTQYF.